This T cell receptor (beta chain) was profiled in a study of T cell responses to AZD1222 COVID-19 vaccine. The germline V gene has CDR1 MNHEY and CDR2 SMNVEV (reference sequence). The CDR3 is 15 amino acids. The V segment lost 7 bases and the J segment 3 bases; nucleotides outside the gene matches: 9. Sequencing used immunoSEQ multiplex PCR; TCRdb keeps in-frame clones, though not all of them. The sample has about 88,000 clones, 75% to 95% seen once. Study-wide points: Unmutated variant regions are reportedly the target of nearly half of TCRs that are spike-specific. The study found Spike-specific TCR breadth and depth rose after two AZD1222 doses. White British ancestry dominated among donors, who included more females, and clonal diversity was possibly underestimated.

As regards this clone: Its antigen is unidentified.

The chain employs TRBV27 and TRBJ2-3, with TRBD2 matching over 8 bases. The receptor comes from an adult who received the AZD1222 COVID-19 vaccine. The sequencing here drew on peripheral blood, taken 28 days after the second AZD1222 dose. This CDR3 is CASKTGGLGTDTQYF. The CDR3 nucleotides read TGTGCCAGCAAGACGGGGGGGCTGGGGACAGATACGCAGTATTTT.